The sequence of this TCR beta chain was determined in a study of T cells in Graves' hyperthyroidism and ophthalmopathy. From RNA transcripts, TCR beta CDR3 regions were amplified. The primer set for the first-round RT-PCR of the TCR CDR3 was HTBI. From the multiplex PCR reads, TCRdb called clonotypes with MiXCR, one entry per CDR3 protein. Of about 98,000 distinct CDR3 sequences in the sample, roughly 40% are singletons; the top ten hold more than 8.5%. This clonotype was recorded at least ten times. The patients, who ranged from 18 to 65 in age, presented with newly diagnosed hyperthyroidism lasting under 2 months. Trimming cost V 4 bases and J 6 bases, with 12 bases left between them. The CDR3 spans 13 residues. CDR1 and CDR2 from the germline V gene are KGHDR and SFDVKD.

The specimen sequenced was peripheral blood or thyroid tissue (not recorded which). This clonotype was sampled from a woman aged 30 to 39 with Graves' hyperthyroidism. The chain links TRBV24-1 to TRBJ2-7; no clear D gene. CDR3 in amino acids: CATSDPNEREQYF. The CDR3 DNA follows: TGTGCCACCAGTGACCCTAACGAACGCGAGCAGTACTTC.